The 22 T cell receptor beta chains below come from one sample, sequenced in a study of early T cells in non-severe SARS-CoV-2 infection. TCRdb analysed the 5' RACE reads with MiXCR anew, one entry per CDR3 protein. The data show some 30,000 distinct CDR3 sequences, with 3% to 5% seen just once and approximately 8.2% held by the top ten. The specimen sequenced was whole blood. These receptors all come from an adult who was a healthcare worker with PCR-confirmed SARS-CoV-2 infection or an uninfected control (not recorded which).

This sequence joins TRBV12-3 or TRBV12-4 and TRBJ2-5; TRBD2 might be the D (5 bases). V lost 3 bases, J lost 7 bases, and 18 bases lay in between. CDR3 size: 15 residues. The CDR3 loop reads CASSFGRALVGTQYF. In DNA, the CDR3 is TGTGCCAGCAGTTTCGGGCGGGCCCTTGTAGGGACCCAGTACTTC.

This clonotype is categorized as medium-sized. The chain uses TRBV9 and TRBJ1-1, with D possibly TRBD1 on 5 matching bases. Germline assignment: CDR1 SGDLS and CDR2 YYNGEE. This CDR3 is 15 amino acids long. The V end was cut by 3 bases, the J end by 4 bases, with 16 bases between. The CDR3 here is CASSEGRLGVTEAFF. CDR3 nucleotides: TGTGCCAGCAGCGAGGGGCGCTTGGGAGTCACTGAAGCTTTCTTT. Full variable domain (rest looked up from reference TRBV9 and TRBJ1-1): DSGVTQTPKHLITATGQRVTLRCSPRSGDLSVYWYQQSLDQGLQFLIQYYNGEERAKGNILERFSAQQFPDLHSELNLSSLELGDSALYFCASSEGRLGVTEAFFGQGTRLTVV.

The chain couples TRBV30 to TRBJ1-1, with D tentatively TRBD1 (6 bases). There are 11 residues in the CDR3. The ends were cut back, 5 bases at V and 12 bases at J, with 16 bases in the middle. CDR1 is GTSNPN, CDR2 SVGIG, per germline (reference sequence). In DNA form, the CDR3 reads TGTGCCTGGGTCGCATACAGGGTTACTTTCTTT. Translation gives CAWVAYRVTFF.

In this sample, this clonotype turned up a few times. V gene TRBV18 combines with J gene TRBJ1-4; D is perhaps TRBD1 (6 bases). The length of the CDR3 is 15 residues. Germline V gene data show CDR1 as KGHSH and CDR2 as LQKENI. Trimming took off 2 bases at V and 6 bases at J, with 13 bases between the two ends. CDR3 region: CASSPRQVGDEKLFF. CDR3 coding DNA: TGTGCCAGCTCACCAAGACAGGTCGGAGATGAAAAACTGTTTTTT.

This clonotype appeared a few times. The gene calls are TRBV6-2 or TRBV6-3 and TRBJ2-7; D possibly corresponds to TRBD1 (6 bases). CDR1 is MNHEY, CDR2 SVGEGT, per germline. CDR3 size: 14 residues. Trimming removed 2 bases at V and 6 bases at J, with 14 bases between. The CDR3 spells CASSYAGLDSEQYF. The CDR3 bases are TGTGCCAGCAGTTACGCAGGGCTGGACAGCGAGCAGTACTTC.

At least ten counts were recorded for this clonotype. The chain employs TRBV12-5 and TRBJ1-2; no clear D. The CDR3 has 13 residues. V lost 6 bases and J lost 7, with 15 bases in between. CDR1 and CDR2 from the germline V gene are LGHNT and FRNRAP. The chain's CDR3 is CASGETWVGGYTF. In nucleotides, the CDR3 is TGTGCTAGTGGCGAGACCTGGGTAGGTGGCTACACCTTC.

In its sample, this clonotype was seen many times. The J gene is TRBJ2-1, the V gene TRBV20-1, with TRBD2 matching 8 bases. The junction had 4 bases not matched to a gene; V was cut back by 0 bases and J by 6 bases. In germline, CDR1 is DFQATT, CDR2 SNEGSKA (reference sequence). The CDR3 runs 14 residues. CDR3 residues: CSARDSRGANEQFF. In DNA, the CDR3 is TGCAGTGCTAGAGACTCGCGGGGGGCCAATGAGCAGTTCTTC.

J is TRBJ2-7 and V is TRBV7-9; TRBD1 matches 7 bases. The germline V gene encodes CDR1 SEHNR and CDR2 FQNEAQ (reference sequence). CDR3 size: 16 residues. V lost 5 bases to trimming and J lost 4 bases; unmatched junction nucleotides: 14. The CDR3 protein is CASSTEGAVSRYEQYF. For the CDR3, the DNA is TGTGCCAGCAGCACCGAGGGGGCAGTCTCTAGGTACGAGCAGTACTTC.

This clonotype came up a few times. The rearrangement links TRBV12-3 or TRBV12-4 to TRBJ2-1; D is undetermined. Trimming shortened V by 7 bases and J by 0 bases, and 13 bases separated the two germline ends. CDR3 length equals 15 residues. CDR3 nucleotides: TGTGCCAGCATAGTGGAGCGAAGCTCCTACAATGAGCAGTTCTTC. Amino acid sequence: CASIVERSSYNEQFF.

This rearrangement joins TRBV11-2 to TRBJ2-5; D not resolved. The CDR3 spans 13 residues. With 0 bases removed from V and 5 bases from J, the gap between germline ends came to 7 bases. Germline CDR1 is SGHAT and CDR2 is FQNNGV. CDR3 in DNA: TGTGCCAGCAGCTTAGACTGGCGGGAGACCCAGTACTTC. Translation: CASSLDWRETQYF.

This clonotype occurred many times. The V call is TRBV28, the J call TRBJ1-2; no clear D gene. The CDR3 is made up of 14 amino acids. V lost 3 bases and J lost 4, with 12 bases in between. CDR1 MDHEN and CDR2 SYDVKM come from the germline V gene. The CDR3 sequence is CASSFGSKLYGYTF. CDR3 DNA sequence: TGTGCCAGCAGTTTCGGTTCAAAACTCTATGGCTACACCTTC.

This clonotype was counted between two and nine times. V is TRBV5-1 and J is TRBJ2-3, with TRBD2 as a possible D gene (5 bases). V lost 4 bases and J 4 bases, leaving 13 bases between the germline ends. This CDR3 comprises 14 residues. The germline CDR1 and CDR2 sequences are SGHRS and YFSETQ. The CDR3 region has the DNA TGCGCCAGCAGCCTCGAGAGGGAGTCAGATACGCAGTATTTT. This encodes CASSLERESDTQYF.

The table lists this clonotype with many counts. The CDR3 protein is CASSYGTLATNEKLFF. CDR3 bases: TGTGCCAGCAGCTACGGGACACTTGCAACTAATGAAAAACTGTTTTTT. The chain carries TRBV7-2 and TRBJ1-4; tentative D call: TRBD1 (6 bases). V lost 4 bases and J lost 0, with 12 bases in between. CDR1 is SGHTA, CDR2 FQGNSA, per germline. The CDR3 length is 16 residues. The whole variable domain, remainder taken from reference TRBV7-2 and TRBJ1-4, is GAGVSQSPSNKVTEKGKDVELRCDPISGHTALYWYRQSLGQGLEFLIYFQGNSAPDKSGLPSDRFSAERTGGSVSTLTIQRTQQEDSAVYLCASSYGTLATNEKLFFGSGTQLSVL.

The chain carries TRBV7-2 and TRBJ2-5, with D maybe TRBD1 (6 bases). Germline CDR1 is SGHTA and CDR2 is FQGNSA. This CDR3 comprises 18 residues. Between the trimmed V and J ends, which lost 5 bases and 6 bases, there was a span of 28 bases. The CDR3 spells CASSRTHSSGTRQKTQYF. The CDR3 DNA is TGTGCCAGCAGCCGAACCCATTCCTCTGGGACACGACAAAAGACCCAGTACTTC. Looking up the rest from reference TRBV7-2 and TRBJ2-5 gives the full variable domain: GAGVSQSPSNKVTEKGKDVELRCDPISGHTALYWYRQSLGQGLEFLIYFQGNSAPDKSGLPSDRFSAERTGGSVSTLTIQRTQQEDSAVYLCASSRTHSSGTRQKTQYFGPGTRLLVL.

This clonotype was recorded at least ten times. This sequence joins TRBV6-1 and TRBJ1-5, with 12 bases that match TRBD1. V was pared by 6 bases and J by 1 base, with 4 bases of the junction left unmatched. The CDR3 is made up of 16 amino acids. CDR1 is MNHNS and CDR2 is SASEGT in the germline V gene. CDR3 protein: CASRGQGAISNQPQHF. CDR3 DNA: TGTGCCAGCAGGGGACAGGGGGCTATAAGCAATCAGCCCCAGCATTTT.

This clonotype has a handful of counts. The rearrangement uses TRBV11-2 and TRBJ2-1, with a weak D call TRBD2 (5 bases). CDR3 size: 16 residues. The V gene's germline CDR1 is SGHAT and CDR2 FQNNGV. V was clipped by 1 base and J by 0 bases, with 10 bases between them. This CDR3 reads CASSLVVGSSYNEQFF. In DNA, the CDR3 is TGTGCCAGCAGCTTAGTAGTGGGGAGCTCCTACAATGAGCAGTTCTTC.

This clonotype was recorded many times. The J gene is TRBJ1-2, the V gene TRBV4-1, with D unclear. V lost 4 bases and J lost 7, with 13 bases in between. Germline CDR1 is MGHRA and CDR2 is YSYEKL. The CDR3 spans 13 residues. CDR3 DNA sequence: TGCGCCAGCAGCCTCCAAGGCCGTGTTGGCTACACCTTC. Its protein product is CASSLQGRVGYTF.

The rearrangement links TRBV12-3 or TRBV12-4 to TRBJ1-5; D is unresolved. V gave up 4 bases and J gave up 7 bases, with 11 bases separating them. CDR3 length: 13 amino acids. The CDR3 coding sequence is TGTGCCAGCAGTTCCGGAATGGGACAGCCCCAGCATTTT. It translates to CASSSGMGQPQHF.

A remark on this clonotype: A much larger clone differs by one base, so this may be a read error. The chain uses TRBV7-9 and TRBJ2-3; the match to TRBD1 covers 7 bases. The CDR3 sequence is 14 residues long. Germline V gene sequence: CDR1 SEHNR, CDR2 FQNEAQ (reference sequence). The junction had 9 bases not matched to a gene; V was cut back by 6 bases and J by 6 bases. CDR3 sequence reads: CASRPGQSTDTQYF. The CDR3 bases are TGTGCCAGCAGACCGGGACAGTCGACCGATACGCAGTATTTT.

This clonotype was found a few times. The V call is TRBV20-1, the J call TRBJ2-6; TRBD1 might be the D (6 bases). V was cut by 1 base and J by 3 bases, with 13 bases left in between. The CDR3 consists of 16 residues. Germline lookup yields CDR1 DFQATT and CDR2 SNEGSKA (reference sequence). The CDR3 loop reads CSARVQGSFGANVLTF. In DNA form, the CDR3 reads TGCAGTGCTAGAGTGCAGGGGTCCTTTGGGGCCAACGTCCTGACTTTC.

This clonotype was seen a few times. This rearrangement joins TRBV2 to TRBJ2-3; tentative D call: TRBD2 (7 bases). This CDR3 spans 17 amino acids. Trimming shortened V by 6 bases and J by 0 bases, and 19 bases separated the two germline ends. The germline V gene encodes CDR1 SNHLY and CDR2 FYNNEI. This chain's CDR3 is CASSRGAAGASTDTQYF. The CDR3 DNA is TGTGCCAGCAGCCGGGGGGCAGCCGGGGCTAGCACAGATACGCAGTATTTT.

This clonotype was seen ten or more times. The V call is TRBV4-3, the J call TRBJ1-2; D might be TRBD1 (6 bases). The CDR3 contains 15 residues. The germline V gene has CDR1 LGHNA and CDR2 YSLEER. The V gene lost 0 bases and the J gene lost 4 bases, with 12 bases spanning the gap. CDR3 nucleotides: TGCGCCAGCAGCCAAGACAGGGGTTTGGGCTATGGCTACACCTTC. This encodes CASSQDRGLGYGYTF.